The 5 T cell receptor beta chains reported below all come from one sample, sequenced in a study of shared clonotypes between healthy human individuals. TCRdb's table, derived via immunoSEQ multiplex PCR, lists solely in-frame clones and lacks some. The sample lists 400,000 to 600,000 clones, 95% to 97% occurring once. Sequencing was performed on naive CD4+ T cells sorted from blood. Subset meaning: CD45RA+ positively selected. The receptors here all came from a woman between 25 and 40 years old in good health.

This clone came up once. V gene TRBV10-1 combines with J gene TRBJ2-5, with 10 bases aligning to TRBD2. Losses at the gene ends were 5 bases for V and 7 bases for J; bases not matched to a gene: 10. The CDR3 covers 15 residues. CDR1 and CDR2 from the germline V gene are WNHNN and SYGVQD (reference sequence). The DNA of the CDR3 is TGCGCCAGCAGTAACCGGCTAGCGGGAGAGGGGACCCAGTACTTC. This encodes CASSNRLAGEGTQYF.

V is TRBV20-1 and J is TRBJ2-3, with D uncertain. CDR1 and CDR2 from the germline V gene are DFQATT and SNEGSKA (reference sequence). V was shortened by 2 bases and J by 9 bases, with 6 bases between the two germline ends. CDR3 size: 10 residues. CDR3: CSARSGTQYF. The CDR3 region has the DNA TGCAGTGCTAGATCAGGAACGCAGTATTTT.

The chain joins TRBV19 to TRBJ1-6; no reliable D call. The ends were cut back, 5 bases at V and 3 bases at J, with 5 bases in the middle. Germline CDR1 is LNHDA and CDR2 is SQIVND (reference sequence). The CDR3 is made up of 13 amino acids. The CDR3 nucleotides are TGTGCCAGTAGTCTGGACTATAATTCACCCCTCCACTTT. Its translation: CASSLDYNSPLHF.

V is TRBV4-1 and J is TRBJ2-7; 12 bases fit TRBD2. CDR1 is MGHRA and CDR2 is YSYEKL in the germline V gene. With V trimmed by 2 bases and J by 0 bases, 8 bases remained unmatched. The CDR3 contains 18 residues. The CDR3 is CASSQLKKGLAGSYEQYF. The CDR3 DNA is TGCGCCAGCAGCCAATTGAAGAAGGGACTAGCGGGCTCCTACGAGCAGTACTTC.

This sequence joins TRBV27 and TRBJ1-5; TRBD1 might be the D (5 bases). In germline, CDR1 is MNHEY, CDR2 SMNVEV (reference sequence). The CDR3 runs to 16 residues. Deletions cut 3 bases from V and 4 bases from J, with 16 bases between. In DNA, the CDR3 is TGTGCCAGCAGTTTGGGGGGTTCAACCCGTAATCAGCCCCAGCATTTT. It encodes CASSLGGSTRNQPQHF.